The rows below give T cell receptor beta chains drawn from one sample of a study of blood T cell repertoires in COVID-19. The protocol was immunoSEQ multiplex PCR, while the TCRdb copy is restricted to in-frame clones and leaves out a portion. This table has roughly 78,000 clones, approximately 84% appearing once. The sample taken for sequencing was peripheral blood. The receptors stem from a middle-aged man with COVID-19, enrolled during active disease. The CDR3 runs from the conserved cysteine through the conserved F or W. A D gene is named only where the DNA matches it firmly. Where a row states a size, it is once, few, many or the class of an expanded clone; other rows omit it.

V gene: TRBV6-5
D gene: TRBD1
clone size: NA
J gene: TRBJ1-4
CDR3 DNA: TGTGCCAGCAAAACCGGGACAGGAAGCGGAAAACTGTTTTTT
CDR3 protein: CASKTGTGSGKLFF

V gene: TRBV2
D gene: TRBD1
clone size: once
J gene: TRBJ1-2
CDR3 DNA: TGTGCCAGCAGTGGGACAGGCTATGGCTACACCTTC
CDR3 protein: CASSGTGYGYTF

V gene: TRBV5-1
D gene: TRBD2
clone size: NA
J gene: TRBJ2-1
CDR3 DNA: TGCGCCAGCAGCTTGGAAGCTAGCGGGAACTCCTACAATGAGCAGTTCTTC
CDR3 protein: CASSLEASGNSYNEQFF

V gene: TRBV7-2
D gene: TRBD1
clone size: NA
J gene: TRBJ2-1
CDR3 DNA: TGTGCCAGCAGCTCAATACCGGGACAGGGGGGCAATGAGCAGTTCTTC
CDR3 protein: CASSSIPGQGGNEQFF

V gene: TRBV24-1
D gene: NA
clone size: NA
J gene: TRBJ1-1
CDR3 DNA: TGTGCCACCAGTGATGCCGGGGGGAACACTGAAGCTTTCTTT
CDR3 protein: CATSDAGGNTEAFF

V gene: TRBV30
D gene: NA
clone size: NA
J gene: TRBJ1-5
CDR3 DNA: TGTGCCTGTGCCGGAGGCGGCAATCAGCCCCAGCATTTT
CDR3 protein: CACAGGGNQPQHF

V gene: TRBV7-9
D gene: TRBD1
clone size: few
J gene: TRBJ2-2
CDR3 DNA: TGTGCCAGCAGCCACCGGGACAGGGACACCGGGGAGCTGTTTTTT
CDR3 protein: CASSHRDRDTGELFF

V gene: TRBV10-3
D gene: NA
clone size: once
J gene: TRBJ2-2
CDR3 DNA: TGTGCCATCACTAACACCGGGGAGCTGTTTTTT
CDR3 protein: CAITNTGELFF

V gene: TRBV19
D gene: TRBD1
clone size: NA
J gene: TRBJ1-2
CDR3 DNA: TGTGCCAGTAGCCAAATCGACAGGGCTCGAGGCTACACCTTC
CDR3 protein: CASSQIDRARGYTF

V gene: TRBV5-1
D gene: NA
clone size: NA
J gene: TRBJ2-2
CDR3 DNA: TGCGCCAGCAGCTTGAGGGAGGCCGGCACCGGGGAGCTGTTTTTT
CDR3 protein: CASSLREAGTGELFF

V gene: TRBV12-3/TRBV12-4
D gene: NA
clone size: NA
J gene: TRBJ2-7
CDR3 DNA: TGTGCCAGCAGCGCGGGGCAGACCTACGAGCAGTACTTC
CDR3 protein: CASSAGQTYEQYF